The clone carrying this T cell receptor gamma chain came up many times. This DNA translates differently at residue 8 from the TCRdb protein, which is that of a much larger clone; a read error is likely, and the protein shown is the DNA's own translation. The data derive from a study of γδ T cells in repeated Plasmodium falciparum infection. Background on the study: Age- and gender-matched Australian children served as comparison for malaria-exposed Malian children. Malaria-naive adults were infected with P. falciparum NF54 four times over roughly 590 days.

TCRdb re-called the multiplex PCR reads with CATT. Of roughly 27,000 gamma-chain clones in the sample, about 2.9% are singletons; the top ten hold approximately 30%. Input material: gamma-delta T cells from blood. The TCR was taken from a pool of human donors (malaria-infected and uninfected, not separated).

As DNA, the CDR3 is TGTGCCTTGTGGGAAGATTATTCTAAGAAACTCTTT. Its protein is CALWEDYSKKLF. The genes are TRGV9 and TRGJ1 or TRGJ2. Germline V gene sequence: CDR1 GITISATS, CDR2 ISYDGTV (reference sequence). CDR3 length: 12 residues.